The 4 T cell receptor beta chains in this list originate from one sample, sequenced in a study of T cells in Graves' hyperthyroidism and ophthalmopathy. RNA transcripts yielded amplified TCR beta CDR3 regions. HTBI primers were the set used in a first-round RT-PCR of the TCR CDR3. TCRdb used MiXCR to reprocess the multiplex PCR reads, holding one entry per CDR3 protein. The sample contains about 600,000 distinct CDR3 sequences, about 16% of which appear only once. Sequenced: blood. These receptors all come from a woman aged 40-49 years with Graves' ophthalmopathy.

Comment on this clonotype: A read error may be the cause here, since a much bigger clone is one base away. The chain combines TRBV28 with TRBJ1-4; D is ambiguous. The CDR3 totals 12 residues. Germline V gives CDR1 MDHEN, CDR2 SYDVKM. The CDR3 bases are TGTGCCAGCAGTTTACTCGATGAAAGACTGTTTTTT. This sequence encodes CASSLLDERLFF.

This clonotype was detected a few times. The chain is built from TRBV6-5 and TRBJ2-3; tentative D call: TRBD1 (6 bases). The V gene's germline CDR1 is MNHEY and CDR2 SVGAGI. V lost 0 bases and J 6 bases, leaving 16 bases between the germline ends. This CDR3 has 16 residues. As DNA, the CDR3 is TGTGCCAGCAGTTACTCGACAGGTTCCACCGGGGATACGCAGTATTTT. The encoded protein is CASSYSTGSTGDTQYF.

This chain uses TRBV5-6 with TRBJ1-6; D remains ambiguous. The V end lost 4 bases, the J end lost 0 bases, and 8 bases lay between the germline ends. CDR3 length: 15 residues. Germline loops: CDR1 SGHDT, CDR2 YYEEEE. The DNA for the CDR3 is TGTGCCAGCAGCCCTCATCTCTCCTATAATTCACCCCTCCACTTT. It translates to CASSPHLSYNSPLHF.

This clonotype was observed at least ten times. The V call is TRBV18, the J call TRBJ2-1; D unclear. This CDR3 has 15 residues. Trimming took 2 bases from V and 0 from J, leaving 8 bases between them. From germline, CDR1 is KGHSH and CDR2 LQKENI. CDR3 bases: TGTGCCAGCTCACCAGCTAAGAGCTCCTACAATGAGCAGTTCTTC. This codes for CASSPAKSSYNEQFF.